These 13 T cell receptor beta chains were sequenced from one sample in a study of cytomegalovirus exposure and HLA in healthy donors. PCR amplification relied on 60 Vbeta primers (plus 13 Jbeta primers). Sequenced by immunoSEQ multiplex PCR; TCRdb stores in-frame clones only, minus some. The table includes nearly 110,000 clones, around 77% detected once. Source material: PBMCs. These receptors came from a man in his late teens or twenties in good health and CMV-seronegative.

DNA for the CDR3: TGTGCCAGCAGCGCGGACAGGTCCTCCTACGAGCAGTACTTC. This encodes CASSADRSSYEQYF. This chain links TRBV9 with TRBJ2-7, with 7 bases identical to TRBD1. V dropped 3 bases and J dropped 0; count of bases not matched to a gene: 3. CDR3 length: 14 amino acids. CDR1 and CDR2 (germline): SGDLS, YYNGEE. The complete variable domain, with remaining parts taken from reference TRBV9 and TRBJ2-7, reads DSGVTQTPKHLITATGQRVTLRCSPRSGDLSVYWYQQSLDQGLQFLIQYYNGEERAKGNILERFSAQQFPDLHSELNLSSLELGDSALYFCASSADRSSYEQYFGPGTRLTVT.

This clone was recorded a few times. The genes are TRBV5-1 and TRBJ2-3; 7 bases map to TRBD1. Germline CDR1 SGHRS, CDR2 YFSETQ. Trimming cost V 6 bases and J 4 bases; bases outside gene matches: 8. The CDR3 sequence is 14 residues long. CDR3 in amino acids: CASNPTGWSDTQYF. The CDR3 DNA reads as TGCGCCAGCAACCCGACAGGGTGGTCAGATACGCAGTATTTT.

This clone showed up just a few times. An end of the junction differs from the germline gene, which may be a read error. The V call is TRBV27, the J call TRBJ2-7, with 9 bases fitting TRBD1. The CDR3 runs to 14 residues. The V gene's germline CDR1 is MNHEY and CDR2 SMNVEV (reference sequence). The CDR3 DNA is TGTGCCAGCAGTTTCTCGGGGACAGGGACTGTTCCGCACTTC. As protein: CASSFSGTGTVPHF.

Of note for this clone: Germline and junction disagree at one end, which may indicate a read error. The CDR3 region is CSSSAPPGRGFYEQYF. CDR3 nucleotides: TGTTCCAGCAGCGCTCCCCCAGGGCGCGGATTTTACGAGCAGTACTTC. This rearrangement joins TRBV7-9 to TRBJ2-7; a weak D match, TRBD1 (5 bases). CDR1 and CDR2 from the germline V gene are SEHNR and FQNEAQ (reference sequence). CDR3 length: 16 residues.

This rearrangement joins TRBV15 to TRBJ1-3; tentative D call: TRBD1 (5 bases). Trimming stripped 1 base from V and 7 bases from J, with 8 bases between. The CDR3 loop spans 13 amino acids. CDR1 and CDR2 from the germline V gene are LNHNV and YYDKDF (reference sequence). DNA for the CDR3: TGTGCCACCAGCAGAGGGACACTCAACACCATATATTTT. Protein: CATSRGTLNTIYF.

CDR3 coding DNA: TGTGCCAGCAATTACAGGGGCGCCGGGGAGCTGTTTTTT. Its protein is CASNYRGAGELFF. This sequence joins TRBV7-2 and TRBJ2-2; TRBD1 aligns across 7 bases. V was clipped by 7 bases and J by 6 bases; unmatched bases: 5. The germline V gene encodes CDR1 SGHTA and CDR2 FQGNSA. CDR3 length: 13 amino acids.

The chain joins TRBV5-1 to TRBJ1-2; TRBD1 matches 9 bases. Germline CDR1 and CDR2: SGHRS and YFSETQ. This CDR3 has 13 residues. V lost 4 bases to trimming and J lost 7 bases; unmatched junction nucleotides: 5. The CDR3, as DNA: TGCGCCAGCAGCCACACAGGGGGCGGTGGCTACACCTTC. Translated, it gives CASSHTGGGGYTF. Full variable domain (remainder filled in from reference TRBV5-1 and TRBJ1-2): KAGVTQTPRYLIKTRGQQVTLSCSPISGHRSVSWYQQTPGQGLQFLFEYFSETQRNKGNFPGRFSGRQFSNSRSEMNVSTLELGDSALYLCASSHTGGGGYTFGSGTRLTVV.

The rearrangement joins TRBV7-8 to TRBJ2-3; weak D call: TRBD2 (6 bases). Between the trimmed V and J ends, which lost 2 bases and 3 bases, there was a span of 9 bases. The length of the CDR3 is 14 residues. Per germline, CDR1 SGHVS and CDR2 FQNEAQ. The CDR3 DNA sequence: TGTGCCAGCAGCTTAATGCGGGGAACAGATACGCAGTATTTT. Translation: CASSLMRGTDTQYF. The full variable domain, with the rest looked up from reference TRBV7-8 and TRBJ2-3, is GAGVSQSPRYKVAKRGQDVALRCDPISGHVSLFWYQQALGQGPEFLTYFQNEAQLDKSGLPSDRFFAERPEGSVSTLKIQRTQQEDSAVYLCASSLMRGTDTQYFGPGTRLTVL.

This clone was observed a few times. This sequence joins TRBV6-1 and TRBJ1-3, with D hard to call. The CDR3 length is 15 residues. V shed 2 bases and J shed 3 bases, with 11 bases lying between them. Germline V gene data show CDR1 as MNHNS and CDR2 as SASEGT. CDR3 coding DNA: TGTGCCAGCAGTGAACTGGGCGAAAATGGAAACACCATATATTTT. Its protein product is CASSELGENGNTIYF.

The chain combines TRBV14 with TRBJ2-3, with 9 positions matching TRBD2. The V gene end was trimmed by 1 base and the J gene end by 8 bases; junction bases not matched to a gene: 7. CDR1 SGHDN and CDR2 FVKESK come from the germline V gene. The CDR3 runs 15 residues. DNA for the CDR3: TGTGCCAGCAGCCAAGTTGCGGGGGGGCCGGGTACGCAGTATTTT. Amino acid sequence: CASSQVAGGPGTQYF.

This clone was picked up a small number of times. The CDR3 DNA sequence: TGTGCCAGCAGTTTCGGACTAGCGGGGGAGCAGTTCTTC. This translates into CASSFGLAGEQFF. The chain links TRBV27 to TRBJ2-1; the match to TRBD2 covers 12 bases. CDR1 and CDR2 from the germline V gene are MNHEY and SMNVEV (reference sequence). V lost 3 bases and J lost 10; bases outside the gene matches: 1. CDR3 length: 13 amino acids.

This chain joins TRBV6-4 and TRBJ1-1; TRBD1 agrees at 10 bases. Germline assignment: CDR1 MRHNA and CDR2 SNTAGT. V lost 8 bases to trimming and J lost 4 bases; unmatched junction nucleotides: 7. This CDR3 region has 14 residues. The CDR3 reads CASRDRGGATEAFF. CDR3 in DNA: TGTGCCAGCCGGGACAGGGGTGGTGCCACTGAAGCTTTCTTT.

The chain employs TRBV28 and TRBJ1-5; TRBD1 matches at 8 bases. This CDR3 spans 15 amino acids. Trimming removed 10 bases from V and 0 bases from J; junction bases left unmatched: 8. The V gene's germline CDR1 is MDHEN and CDR2 SYDVKM. The CDR3 is CATRTGTYSNQPQHF. The CDR3 bases are TGTGCCACCCGGACAGGGACTTATAGCAATCAGCCCCAGCATTTT.